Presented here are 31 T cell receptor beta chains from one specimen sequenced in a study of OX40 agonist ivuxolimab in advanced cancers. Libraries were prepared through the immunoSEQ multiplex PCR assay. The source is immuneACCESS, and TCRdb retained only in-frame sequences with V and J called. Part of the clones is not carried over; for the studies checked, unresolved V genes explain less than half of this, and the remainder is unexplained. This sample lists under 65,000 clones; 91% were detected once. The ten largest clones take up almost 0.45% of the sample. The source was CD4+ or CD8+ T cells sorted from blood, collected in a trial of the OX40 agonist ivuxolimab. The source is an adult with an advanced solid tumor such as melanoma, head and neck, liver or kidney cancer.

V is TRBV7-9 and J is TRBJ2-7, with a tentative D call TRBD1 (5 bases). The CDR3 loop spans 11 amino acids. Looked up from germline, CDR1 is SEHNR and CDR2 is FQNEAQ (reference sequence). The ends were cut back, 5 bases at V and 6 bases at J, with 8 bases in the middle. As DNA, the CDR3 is TGTGCCAGCAGCCCCAGGGTCGAGCAGTACTTC. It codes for CASSPRVEQYF.

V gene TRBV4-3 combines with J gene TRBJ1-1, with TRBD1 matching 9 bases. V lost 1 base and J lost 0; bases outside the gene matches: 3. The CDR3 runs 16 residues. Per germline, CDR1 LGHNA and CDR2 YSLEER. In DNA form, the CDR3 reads TGCGCCAGCAGCCAAGCAGGGACAGGGATGAACACTGAAGCTTTCTTT. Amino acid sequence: CASSQAGTGMNTEAFF.

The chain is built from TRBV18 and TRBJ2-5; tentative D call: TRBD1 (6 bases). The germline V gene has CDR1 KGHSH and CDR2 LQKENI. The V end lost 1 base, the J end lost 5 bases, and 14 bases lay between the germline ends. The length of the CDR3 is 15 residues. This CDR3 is CASSPLAQGRETQYF. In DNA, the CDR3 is TGTGCCAGCTCACCACTGGCACAGGGTCGGGAGACCCAGTACTTC. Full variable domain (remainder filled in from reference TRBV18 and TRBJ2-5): NAGVMQNPRHLVRRRGQEARLRCSPMKGHSHVYWYRQLPEEGLKFMVYLQKENIIDESGMPKERFSAEFPKEGPSILRIQQVVRGDSAAYFCASSPLAQGRETQYFGPGTRLLVL.

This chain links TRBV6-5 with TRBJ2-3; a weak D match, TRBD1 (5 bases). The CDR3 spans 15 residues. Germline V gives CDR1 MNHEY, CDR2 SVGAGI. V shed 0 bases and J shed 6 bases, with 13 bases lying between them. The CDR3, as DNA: TGTGCCAGCAGTTACTCAGGCAGGGTGGGGGATACGCAGTATTTT. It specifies CASSYSGRVGDTQYF.

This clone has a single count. This CDR3 reads CASSFAGTASEKLFF. The CDR3 bases are TGTGCCAGCAGCTTCGCGGGGACCGCGAGTGAAAAACTGTTTTTT. This chain joins TRBV5-5 and TRBJ1-4, with a possible D match to TRBD1 (5 bases). V lost 2 bases to trimming and J lost 7 bases, with 15 bases between them. The CDR3 loop spans 15 amino acids. The germline V gene encodes CDR1 SGHKS and CDR2 YYEKEE (reference sequence).

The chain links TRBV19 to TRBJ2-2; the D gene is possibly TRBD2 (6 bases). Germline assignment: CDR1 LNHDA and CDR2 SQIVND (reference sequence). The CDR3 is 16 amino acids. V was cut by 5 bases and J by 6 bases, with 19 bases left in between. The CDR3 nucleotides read TGTGCCAGTAGTTTCCACCAGAGCGGGTTGGCCGGGGAGCTGTTTTTT. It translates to CASSFHQSGLAGELFF.

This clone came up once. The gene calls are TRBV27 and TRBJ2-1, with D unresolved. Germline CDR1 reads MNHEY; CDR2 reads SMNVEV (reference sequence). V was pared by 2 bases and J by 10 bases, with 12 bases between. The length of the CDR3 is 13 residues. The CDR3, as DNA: TGTGCCAGCAGTTTAGAAGGAAGATCAGAGCAGTTCTTC. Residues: CASSLEGRSEQFF.

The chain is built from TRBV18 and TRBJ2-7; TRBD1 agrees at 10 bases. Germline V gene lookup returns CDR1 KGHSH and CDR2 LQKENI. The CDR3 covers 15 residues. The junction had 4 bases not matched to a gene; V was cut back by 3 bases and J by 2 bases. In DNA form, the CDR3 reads TGTGCCAGCTCACCCGGGACAGGGGACCCCTACGAGCAGTACTTC. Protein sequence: CASSPGTGDPYEQYF. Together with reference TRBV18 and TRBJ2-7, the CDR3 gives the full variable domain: NAGVMQNPRHLVRRRGQEARLRCSPMKGHSHVYWYRQLPEEGLKFMVYLQKENIIDESGMPKERFSAEFPKEGPSILRIQQVVRGDSAAYFCASSPGTGDPYEQYFGPGTRLTVT.

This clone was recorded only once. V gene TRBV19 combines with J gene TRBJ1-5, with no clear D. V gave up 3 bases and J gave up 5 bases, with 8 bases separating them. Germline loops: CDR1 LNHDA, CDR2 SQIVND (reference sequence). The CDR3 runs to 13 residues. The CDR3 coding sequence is TGTGCCAGTAGTATCCGGGGATATCAGCCCCAGCATTTT. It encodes CASSIRGYQPQHF.

Here the CDR3 DNA reads TGTGCCAGCAGTAAACCGGGGCCAAGCACAGATACGCAGTATTTT. Amino acids: CASSKPGPSTDTQYF. The J gene is TRBJ2-3, the V gene TRBV6-5, with D perhaps given as TRBD1 or TRBD2 (5 bases each). The CDR3 consists of 15 residues. V lost 5 bases to trimming and J lost 0 bases, with 12 bases between them. Looked up from germline, CDR1 is MNHEY and CDR2 is SVGAGI.

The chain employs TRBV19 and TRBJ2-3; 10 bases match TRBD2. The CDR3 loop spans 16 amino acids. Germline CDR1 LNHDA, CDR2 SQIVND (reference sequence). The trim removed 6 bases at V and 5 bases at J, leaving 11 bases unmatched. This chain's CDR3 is CASRLTSGYTGDTQYF. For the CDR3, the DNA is TGTGCCAGTAGACTGACTAGCGGGTACACAGGAGATACGCAGTATTTT.

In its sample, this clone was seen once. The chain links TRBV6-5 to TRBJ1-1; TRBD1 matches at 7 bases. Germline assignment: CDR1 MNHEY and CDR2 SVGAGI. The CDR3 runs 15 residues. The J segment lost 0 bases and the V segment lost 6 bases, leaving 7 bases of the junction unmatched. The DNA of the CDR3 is TGTGCCAGCAGCCGACAGGGTTCCATGAACACTGAAGCTTTCTTT. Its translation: CASSRQGSMNTEAFF.

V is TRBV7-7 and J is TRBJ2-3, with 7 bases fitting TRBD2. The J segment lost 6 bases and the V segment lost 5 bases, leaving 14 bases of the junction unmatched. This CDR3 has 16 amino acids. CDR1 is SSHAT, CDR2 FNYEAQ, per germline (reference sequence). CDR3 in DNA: TGTGCCAGCAGCCCGGGAGGTGGAGGAGGAGGGGATACGCAGTATTTT. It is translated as CASSPGGGGGGDTQYF.

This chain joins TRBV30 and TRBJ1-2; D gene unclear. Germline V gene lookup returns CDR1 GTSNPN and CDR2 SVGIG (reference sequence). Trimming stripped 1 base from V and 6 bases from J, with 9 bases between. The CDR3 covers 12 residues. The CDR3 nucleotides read TGTGCCTGGAGTGGGGCGGGGAATGGCTACACCTTC. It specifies CAWSGAGNGYTF.

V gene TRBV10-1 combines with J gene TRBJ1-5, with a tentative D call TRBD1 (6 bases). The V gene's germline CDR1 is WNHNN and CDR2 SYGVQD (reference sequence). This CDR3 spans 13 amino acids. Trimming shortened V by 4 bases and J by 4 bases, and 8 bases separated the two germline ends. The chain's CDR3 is CASSAQGNQPQHF. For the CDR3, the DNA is TGCGCCAGCAGTGCACAGGGAAATCAGCCCCAGCATTTT.

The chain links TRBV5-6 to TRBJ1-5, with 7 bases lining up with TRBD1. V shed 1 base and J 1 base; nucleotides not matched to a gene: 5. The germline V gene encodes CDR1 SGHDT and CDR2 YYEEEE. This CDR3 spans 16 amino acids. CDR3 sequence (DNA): TGTGCCAGCAGCTTGCTGGGACAGAGAAGCAATCAGCCCCAGCATTTT. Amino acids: CASSLLGQRSNQPQHF.

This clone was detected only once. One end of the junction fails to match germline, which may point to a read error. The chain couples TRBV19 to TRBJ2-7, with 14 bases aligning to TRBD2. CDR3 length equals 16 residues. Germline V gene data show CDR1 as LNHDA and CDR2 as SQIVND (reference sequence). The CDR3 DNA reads TGTGCCAGTAGACCCGGGACTAGCGGGAGCTCCCACGAGCAGTACTTC. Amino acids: CASRPGTSGSSHEQYF.

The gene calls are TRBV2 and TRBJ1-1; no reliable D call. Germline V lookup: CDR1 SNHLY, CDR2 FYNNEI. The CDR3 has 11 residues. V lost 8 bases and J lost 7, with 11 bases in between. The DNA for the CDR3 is TGTGCCAGCTGTTTACAGCTTGAAGCTTTCTTT. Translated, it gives CASCLQLEAFF. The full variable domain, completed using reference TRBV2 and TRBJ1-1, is EPEVTQTPSHQVTQMGQEVILRCVPISNHLYFYWYRQILGQKVEFLVSFYNNEISEKSEIFDDQFSVERPDGSNFTLKIRSTKLEDSAMYFCASCLQLEAFFGQGTRLTVV.

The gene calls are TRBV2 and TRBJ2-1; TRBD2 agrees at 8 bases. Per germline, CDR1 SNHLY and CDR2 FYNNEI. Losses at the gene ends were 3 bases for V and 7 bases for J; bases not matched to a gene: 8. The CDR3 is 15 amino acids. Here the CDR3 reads CASSDGGRIRNEQFF. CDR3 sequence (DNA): TGTGCCAGCAGTGATGGCGGGAGGATAAGGAATGAGCAGTTCTTC.

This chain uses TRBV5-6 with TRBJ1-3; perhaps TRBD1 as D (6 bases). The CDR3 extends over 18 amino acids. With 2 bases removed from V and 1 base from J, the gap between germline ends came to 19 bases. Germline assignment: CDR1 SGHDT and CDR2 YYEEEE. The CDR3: CASSFAGRGGGSGNTIYF. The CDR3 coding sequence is TGTGCCAGCAGCTTCGCAGGTCGAGGGGGAGGTTCTGGAAACACCATATATTTT.

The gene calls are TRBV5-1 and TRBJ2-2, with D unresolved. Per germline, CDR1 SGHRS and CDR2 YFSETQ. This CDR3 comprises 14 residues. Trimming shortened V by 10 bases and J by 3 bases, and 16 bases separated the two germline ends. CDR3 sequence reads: CAGRAGPDTGELFF. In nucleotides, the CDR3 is TGCGCCGGCCGGGCCGGGCCTGACACCGGGGAGCTGTTTTTT.

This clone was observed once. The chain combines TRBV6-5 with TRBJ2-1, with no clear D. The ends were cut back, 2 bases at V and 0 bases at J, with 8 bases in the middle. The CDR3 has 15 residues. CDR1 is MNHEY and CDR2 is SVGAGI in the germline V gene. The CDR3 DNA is TGTGCCAGCAGTTACGGCGGCACCTCCTACAATGAGCAGTTCTTC. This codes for CASSYGGTSYNEQFF.

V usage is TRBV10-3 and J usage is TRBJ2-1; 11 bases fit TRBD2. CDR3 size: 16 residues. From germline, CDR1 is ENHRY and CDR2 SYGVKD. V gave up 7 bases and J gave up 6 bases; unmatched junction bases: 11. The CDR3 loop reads CAITLTSGIPINEQFF. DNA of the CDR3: TGTGCCATCACTTTGACTAGCGGGATTCCTATCAATGAGCAGTTCTTC.

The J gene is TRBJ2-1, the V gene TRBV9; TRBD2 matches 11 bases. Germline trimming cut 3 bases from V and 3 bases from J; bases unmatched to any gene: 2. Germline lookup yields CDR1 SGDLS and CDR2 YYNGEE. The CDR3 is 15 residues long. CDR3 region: CASSGGLAGYNEQFF. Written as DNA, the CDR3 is TGTGCCAGCAGCGGCGGACTAGCGGGCTACAATGAGCAGTTCTTC.

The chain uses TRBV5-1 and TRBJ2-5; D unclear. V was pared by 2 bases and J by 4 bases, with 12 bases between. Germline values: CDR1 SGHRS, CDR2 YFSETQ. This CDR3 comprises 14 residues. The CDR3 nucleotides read TGCGCCAGCAGCTTTCGTCCTAGAGGAGAGACCCAGTACTTC. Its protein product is CASSFRPRGETQYF.

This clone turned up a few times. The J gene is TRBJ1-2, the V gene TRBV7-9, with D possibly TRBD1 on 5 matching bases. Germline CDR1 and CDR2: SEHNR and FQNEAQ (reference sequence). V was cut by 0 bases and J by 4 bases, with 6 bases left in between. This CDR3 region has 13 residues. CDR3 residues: CASSLAGTYGYTF. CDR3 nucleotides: TGTGCCAGCAGCTTAGCTGGGACCTATGGCTACACCTTC.

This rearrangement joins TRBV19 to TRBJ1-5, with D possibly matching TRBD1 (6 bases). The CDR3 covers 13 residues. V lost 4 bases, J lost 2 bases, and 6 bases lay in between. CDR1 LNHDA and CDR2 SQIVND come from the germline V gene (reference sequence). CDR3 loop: CASSRQGNQPQHF. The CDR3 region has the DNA TGTGCCAGTAGTAGACAGGGCAATCAGCCCCAGCATTTT.

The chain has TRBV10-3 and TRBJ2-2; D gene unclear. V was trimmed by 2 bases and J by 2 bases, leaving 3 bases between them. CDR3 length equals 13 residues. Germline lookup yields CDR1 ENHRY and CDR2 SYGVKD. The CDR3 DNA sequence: TGTGCCATCAGTGAGCTCAACACCGGGGAGCTGTTTTTT. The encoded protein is CAISELNTGELFF.

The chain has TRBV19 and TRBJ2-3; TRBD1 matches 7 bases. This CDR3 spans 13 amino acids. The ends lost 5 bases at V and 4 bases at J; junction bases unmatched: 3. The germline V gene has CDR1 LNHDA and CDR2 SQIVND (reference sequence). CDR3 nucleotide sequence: TGTGCCAGTAGTTGGCAGGGGGCAGATACGCAGTATTTT. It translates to CASSWQGADTQYF.

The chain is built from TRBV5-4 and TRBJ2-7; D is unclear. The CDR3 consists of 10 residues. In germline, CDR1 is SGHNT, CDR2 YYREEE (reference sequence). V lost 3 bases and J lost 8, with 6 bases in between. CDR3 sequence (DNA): TGTGCCAGCAGCTCTTCGAAGCAGTACTTC. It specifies CASSSSKQYF.

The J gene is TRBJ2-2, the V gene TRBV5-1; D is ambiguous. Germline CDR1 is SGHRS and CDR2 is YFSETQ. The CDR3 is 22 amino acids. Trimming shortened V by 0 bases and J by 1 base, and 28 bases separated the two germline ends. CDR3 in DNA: TGCGCCAGCAGCTTGGCGCCTTCCTGGGTACAGTTCTCAAAACGGAACACCGGGGAGCTGTTTTTT. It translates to CASSLAPSWVQFSKRNTGELFF.